The 17 T cell receptor beta chains below all came from one sample that was sequenced in a study of vaccination effects on CD4 cells after COVID-19. These receptors' antigens are unknown. This table comes from immunoSEQ multiplex PCR, and its TCRdb copy is limited to in-frame clones, with some not included. This repertoire shows under 65,000 clones, around 82% found once; its top ten account for 4.5% to 7%. Sequencing was preceded by expansion of antigen-specific CD4+ T cells with viral peptide pools in the ViraFEST assay. A 10-day culture period preceded the isolation of CD4+ T cells. SARS-CoV-2 infection was confirmed by PCR in the person between March and December 2020. The sequenced sample was CD4+ T cells from PBMCs cultured with HIV peptides, obtained before COVID-19 vaccination. Noted subset: HIV-1 Nef peptide pool negative control/reference culture. The receptor source for this set is a human donor who had a prior SARS-CoV-2 infection.

The J gene is TRBJ2-1, the V gene TRBV6-2 or TRBV6-3; D possibly uses TRBD1 or TRBD2 (5 bases each). Per the germline V gene, CDR1 is MNHEY and CDR2 is SVGEGT. CDR3 length: 15 amino acids. The V end was cut by 4 bases, the J end by 7 bases, with 17 bases between. CDR3 nucleotide sequence: TGTGCCAGCAGTTCGGGACCATCAAGGTGGAATGAGCAGTTCTTC. Its protein is CASSSGPSRWNEQFF.

The genes are TRBV7-8 and TRBJ2-3, with D uncertain. This CDR3 has 14 amino acids. Between the trimmed V and J ends, which lost 5 bases and 1 base, there was a span of 10 bases. CDR1 SGHVS and CDR2 FQNEAQ come from the germline V gene. CDR3 DNA: TGTGCCAGCAGCCCCCTCGTGGGCACAGATACGCAGTATTTT. This encodes CASSPLVGTDTQYF. The entire variable domain, with the rest obtained from reference TRBV7-8 and TRBJ2-3, is as follows: GAGVSQSPRYKVAKRGQDVALRCDPISGHVSLFWYQQALGQGPEFLTYFQNEAQLDKSGLPSDRFFAERPEGSVSTLKIQRTQQEDSAVYLCASSPLVGTDTQYFGPGTRLTVL.

This clone was detected only once. The rearrangement links TRBV5-1 to TRBJ2-3; 11 bases match TRBD2. Trimming removed 4 bases from V and 2 bases from J; junction bases left unmatched: 6. Germline V lookup: CDR1 SGHRS, CDR2 YFSETQ. The CDR3 covers 16 residues. CDR3 DNA: TGCGCCAGCAGCACAGTAGCGGGGGGGTCCACAGATACGCAGTATTTT. This gives the protein CASSTVAGGSTDTQYF. The variable domain in full, completed from reference TRBV5-1 and TRBJ2-3, reads KAGVTQTPRYLIKTRGQQVTLSCSPISGHRSVSWYQQTPGQGLQFLFEYFSETQRNKGNFPGRFSGRQFSNSRSEMNVSTLELGDSALYLCASSTVAGGSTDTQYFGPGTRLTVL.

V and J are TRBV18 and TRBJ1-4, with 8 bases identical to TRBD1. V dropped 6 bases and J dropped 2; count of bases not matched to a gene: 8. CDR3 length equals 16 residues. Germline values: CDR1 KGHSH, CDR2 LQKENI. The CDR3 loop reads CASSGQGGATNEKLFF. The DNA of the CDR3 is TGTGCCAGCTCCGGACAGGGAGGTGCGACTAATGAAAAACTGTTTTTT.

The V and J genes are TRBV2 and TRBJ2-7; D remains ambiguous. Germline V CDR1 and CDR2: SNHLY, FYNNEI. V lost 6 bases and J 1 base, leaving 19 bases between the germline ends. The CDR3 is 16 residues long. This CDR3 reads CASRESPRIVSYEQYF. The CDR3 DNA follows: TGTGCCAGCAGAGAGTCCCCGCGTATTGTTTCCTACGAGCAGTACTTC.

The chain uses TRBV7-3 and TRBJ2-1; no clear D gene. Germline CDR1 SGHTA, CDR2 FQGTGA. Trimming removed 1 base at V and 3 bases at J, with 16 bases between. This CDR3 contains 17 residues. The CDR3 protein is CASSLSPEHPNYNEQFF. CDR3 sequence (DNA): TGTGCCAGCAGCTTAAGCCCTGAACACCCTAACTACAATGAGCAGTTCTTC.

The DNA of the CDR3 is TGTGCCAGCAGCCCTCTCGATGGGACAGGGTATCCCTACACCTTC. Translation: CASSPLDGTGYPYTF. The chain has TRBV5-6 and TRBJ1-2; 9 bases are shared with TRBD1. CDR3 length: 15 amino acids. Germline CDR1 reads SGHDT; CDR2 reads YYEEEE. V shed 4 bases and J 10 bases; nucleotides not matched to a gene: 14. The complete variable domain, with remaining parts taken from reference TRBV5-6 and TRBJ1-2, reads DAGVTQSPTHLIKTRGQQVTLRCSPKSGHDTVSWYQQALGQGPQFIFQYYEEEERQRGNFPDRFSGHQFPNYSSELNVNALLLGDSALYLCASSPLDGTGYPYTFGSGTRLTVV.

The V call is TRBV20-1, the J call TRBJ1-3; D remains ambiguous. Germline CDR1 DFQATT, CDR2 SNEGSKA (reference sequence). The V end lost 3 bases, the J end lost 0 bases, and 15 bases lay between the germline ends. The CDR3 consists of 16 residues. CDR3 sequence reads: CSASSGSTNSGNTIYF. For the CDR3, the DNA is TGCAGTGCTAGTTCGGGCTCGACTAACTCTGGAAACACCATATATTTT.

The chain carries TRBV15 and TRBJ1-5; 8 nucleotides align to TRBD1. The J segment lost 5 bases and the V segment lost 5 bases, leaving 8 bases of the junction unmatched. The CDR3 length is 15 residues. Germline CDR1 reads LNHNV; CDR2 reads YYDKDF (reference sequence). The CDR3 DNA is TGTGCCACCAGCGCCAAACAGGGGGTCGATCAGCCCCAGCATTTT. Protein sequence: CATSAKQGVDQPQHF.

The chain employs TRBV14 and TRBJ2-5; the D gene could be TRBD1 or TRBD2 (5 bases each). The CDR3 runs 14 residues. V was shortened by 7 bases and J by 3 bases, with 15 bases between the two germline ends. The germline gives CDR1 SGHDN, CDR2 FVKESK. CDR3 nucleotide sequence: TGTGCCAGCACCCGACTGGGACGAGAAGAGACCCAGTACTTC. It encodes CASTRLGREETQYF.

This clone occurred a few times. This sequence joins TRBV5-1 and TRBJ2-7; 8 nucleotides agree with TRBD1. The V segment lost 2 bases and the J segment 6 bases; nucleotides outside the gene matches: 10. The CDR3 consists of 15 residues. Germline CDR1 SGHRS, CDR2 YFSETQ. CDR3 sequence: CASSFNPGQDLEQYF. DNA for the CDR3: TGCGCCAGCAGCTTCAACCCGGGACAGGATCTCGAGCAGTACTTC.

The gene calls are TRBV14 and TRBJ2-5, with D perhaps given as TRBD1 or TRBD2 (5 bases each). The V end was cut by 1 base, the J end by 7 bases, with 10 bases between. The V gene's germline CDR1 is SGHDN and CDR2 FVKESK. CDR3 size: 13 residues. CDR3 region: CASSQGGSGTQYF. As DNA, the CDR3 is TGTGCCAGCAGCCAAGGGGGGTCAGGGACCCAGTACTTC.

The chain uses TRBV2 and TRBJ2-3, with 7 bases fitting TRBD2. The CDR3 contains 15 residues. Trimming took 1 base from V and 7 from J; bases not matched to a gene: 8. In germline, CDR1 is SNHLY, CDR2 FYNNEI. For the CDR3, the DNA is TGTGCCAGCAGTGAAGGGGGAGGGGCTCGCCATACGCAGTATTTT. This sequence encodes CASSEGGGARHTQYF.

The J gene is TRBJ1-1, the V gene TRBV6-5; no clear D gene. V dropped 0 bases and J dropped 3 bases, with 5 bases sitting between them. Germline V gene lookup returns CDR1 MNHEY and CDR2 SVGAGI. This CDR3 is 13 amino acids long. CDR3 in amino acids: CASSYSGYTEAFF. The CDR3 DNA is TGTGCCAGCAGTTACTCCGGGTACACTGAAGCTTTCTTT.

This chain connects TRBV30 to TRBJ1-1; TRBD1 aligns across 10 bases. CDR3 length equals 13 residues. Germline values: CDR1 GTSNPN, CDR2 SVGIG (reference sequence). V shed 0 bases, J shed 11 bases, and the junction held 6 bases outside the gene matches. The CDR3: CAWSVYRGQGAFF. The CDR3 nucleotides read TGTGCCTGGAGTGTTTATAGGGGACAGGGGGCTTTCTTT.

The rearrangement joins TRBV27 to TRBJ2-1; the D gene is possibly TRBD2 (6 bases). Deletions cut 5 bases from V and 6 bases from J, with 17 bases between. Germline V lookup: CDR1 MNHEY, CDR2 SMNVEV (reference sequence). The CDR3 is made up of 15 amino acids. The CDR3 region is CASSHRLGRGNEQFF. CDR3 bases: TGTGCCAGCAGTCACCGACTAGGTCGCGGCAATGAGCAGTTCTTC.

The chain recombines TRBV4-3 with TRBJ2-1, with no clear D. Germline loops: CDR1 LGHNA, CDR2 YSLEER. The CDR3 has 18 amino acids. Trimming took off 2 bases at V and 2 bases at J, with 19 bases between the two ends. CDR3 amino acids: CASSQRDIRAGPYNEQFF. The CDR3 DNA is TGCGCCAGCAGCCAACGAGATATTCGGGCCGGACCCTACAATGAGCAGTTCTTC.